The sequence of this T cell receptor beta chain was determined in a study of breast tumors, draining lymph nodes, adjacent tissues. Overall study findings and caveats: Data fit most tumor T cells coming from lymph node, expanding in tumor. Tumor T cell lymph node origin was a supported hypothesis, not proven.

Breast cancer patients provided tissue from their axillary draining lymph nodes. TCRdb re-called the multiplex PCR reads with MiXCR, one entry per CDR3 protein. There are about 300,000 distinct CDR3 sequences in the sample; over 25% occur only once, and around 1% lies in the top ten. V shed 10 bases and J shed 4 bases, with 17 bases lying between them. This CDR3 is 13 amino acids long. Germline V gives CDR1 MNHNY, CDR2 SVGAGI (reference sequence). Comments on this clonotype: Its antigen is unidentified. A much bigger clone sits one base away, suggesting this may be a read error.

The origin of this receptor is a female donor with breast cancer. Some clones in this sample may be carry-over from other donors' samples. Input material: axillary lymph node tissue. The chain joins TRBV6-6 to TRBJ2-7; D gene uncertain. The chain's CDR3 is CATRRSSPYEQYF. DNA for the CDR3: TGTGCCACCCGGCGCTCCTCCCCATACGAGCAGTACTTC.